This T cell receptor (beta chain) derives from a study of T cells expressing NK-cell markers. About the study: Researchers got TCR beta repertoires out of sorted CD3+CD56+NKG2C+, CD3+CD56+NKG2C- and CD3+CD56-NKG2C+ T cells. Study findings and constraints: Dominant NKG2C+ clonotype frequencies of roughly 1.0-7.5% of CD8+ T cells were measured in about 6 donors.

CDR1 ENHRY and CDR2 SYGVKD come from the germline V gene. The CDR3 length is 19 residues. One entry per CDR3 protein, without DNA, is what TCRdb gives after re-calling the 5' RACE reads. This sample contains fewer than 400,000 distinct CDR3 sequences. Regarding this clonotype: As yet, its antigen is unknown.

The V and J genes are TRBV10-3 and TRBJ2-3; the TRBD2 assignment by TCRdb is unverifiable without DNA. Input material: blood T cells: a sorted CD56 or NKG2C T cell subset, CD4+ or CD8+ T cells, or bulk PBMC T cells (not recorded which). This receptor was identified in a woman aged 50 to 60 in good health. The CDR3: CAISSGTSGRARETDTQYF.